This T cell receptor beta chain was found in a study of tumor-infiltrating lymphocytes in primary liver carcinoma. Study information: Samples returned roughly 3.5 to 7.13 million productive TCRbeta reads, a yield that was similar across tissue types.

A constant-region primer primed TCR beta cDNA synthesis from about 0.45 ug of total RNA. Investigators got TCR beta libraries out of three nested multiplex PCR rounds, done with slightly modified ARM-PCR. The two initial PCR rounds, about 9 cycles each, used TRBV1-TRBV30 forward and C-beta reverse primers. TCRdb reprocessed the multiplex PCR reads with MiXCR, giving one entry per CDR3 protein. This sample has approximately 330,000 distinct CDR3 sequences, with approximately 64% found just once. The CDR3 totals 18 residues. Looked up from germline, CDR1 is MNHNS and CDR2 is SASEGT. Trimming left V 4 bases short and J 0 bases short, with 19 bases between. Germline DNA was extracted alongside blood RNA, which was obtained from unsorted whole blood.

The clonotype comes from a man aged 35-49 years with primary liver carcinoma and hepatitis B virus infection. The chain employs TRBV6-1 and TRBJ2-1, with no clear D. The sequenced sample consisted of peripheral blood. In DNA form, the CDR3 reads TGTGCCAGCAGTGGAGTAGGTGTTGGGTTAAACTCCTACAATGAGCAGTTCTTC. It specifies CASSGVGVGLNSYNEQFF.